Shown below are 16 T cell receptor beta chains from a single sample sequenced in a study of response to subunit inactivated influenza vaccine. From the RT-PCR reads, TCRdb called clonotypes with MiXCR, one entry per CDR3 protein. Of approximately 480,000 distinct CDR3 sequences in the sample, roughly 11% were seen once. This specimen consisted of PBMCs from blood, obtained roughly 6 weeks after vaccination. The receptor source for this set is a man aged 50 or older who received an inactivated influenza vaccine.

The chain combines TRBV7-3 with TRBJ2-7, with 10 bases aligning to TRBD1. The ends lost 5 bases at V and 5 bases at J; junction bases unmatched: 9. The CDR3 contains 15 residues. From germline, CDR1 is SGHTA and CDR2 FQGTGA. The CDR3 reads CASSPTGTGVHEQYF. In DNA, the CDR3 is TGTGCCAGCAGCCCCACCGGGACAGGGGTCCACGAGCAGTACTTC.

The chain uses TRBV7-9 and TRBJ2-2; the D is unclear. Trimming shortened V by 1 base and J by 2 bases, and 11 bases separated the two germline ends. Germline loops: CDR1 SEHNR, CDR2 FQNEAQ (reference sequence). This CDR3 has 16 amino acids. The CDR3 DNA is TGTGCCAGCAGCTTAGGCCGGGCTTTAAACACCGGGGAGCTGTTTTTT. It is translated as CASSLGRALNTGELFF.

The sample holds a few counts of this clonotype. This chain joins TRBV4-2 and TRBJ2-7; the D gene is possibly TRBD2 (6 bases). Germline V CDR1 and CDR2: LGHNA, YNFKEQ. The V gene lost 0 bases and the J gene lost 1 base, with 10 bases spanning the gap. This CDR3 is 15 amino acids long. The CDR3 protein is CASSQDWGTSYEQYF. The CDR3 DNA is TGTGCCAGCAGCCAAGATTGGGGGACTTCCTACGAGCAGTACTTC.

The chain combines TRBV6-2 or TRBV6-3 with TRBJ2-5; 10 bases are shared with TRBD2. CDR1 is MNHEY, CDR2 SVGEGT, per germline. CDR3 length equals 14 residues. With V trimmed by 8 bases and J by 5 bases, 8 bases remained unmatched. As DNA, the CDR3 is TGTGCCAGCTGGCTAGCGGGGGCCGGCGAGACCCAGTACTTC. Translation gives CASWLAGAGETQYF.

In its sample, this clonotype was seen once. The chain uses TRBV4-2 and TRBJ1-3, with D unresolved. The CDR3 has 17 residues. Germline CDR1 LGHNA, CDR2 YNFKEQ. Trimming shortened V by 3 bases and J by 0 bases, and 15 bases separated the two germline ends. CDR3 sequence: CASSQRARTYSGNTIYF. CDR3 DNA: TGTGCCAGCAGCCAGAGGGCCCGTACCTACTCTGGAAACACCATATATTTT.

There are many counts of this clonotype. The chain is built from TRBV12-3 or TRBV12-4 and TRBJ2-7, with D possibly being TRBD1 (5 bases). This CDR3 region has 12 residues. V shed 8 bases and J shed 4 bases, with 12 bases lying between them. CDR3 sequence (DNA): TGTGCCAGCGGGGCGGCCTATTACGAGCAGTACTTC. Protein sequence: CASGAAYYEQYF.

This clonotype has a count of ten or more. V usage is TRBV25-1 and J usage is TRBJ2-7, with 7 positions matching TRBD1. This CDR3 is 15 amino acids long. The germline V gene encodes CDR1 MGHDK and CDR2 SYGVNS. The ends lost 4 bases at V and 7 bases at J; junction bases unmatched: 13. The CDR3 nucleotides read TGTGCCAGCAGTGGAGGGACAGCGACCTATTGGGAGCAGTACTTC. This sequence encodes CASSGGTATYWEQYF.

The chain links TRBV5-1 to TRBJ2-3; 10 nucleotides match TRBD2. V lost 2 bases and J lost 0; bases outside the gene matches: 21. The CDR3 is 22 residues long. The germline CDR1 and CDR2 sequences are SGHRS and YFSETQ. CDR3 in DNA: TGCGCCAGCAGCTTCGTCCGCCCGGCTAGCGGGAGCCCCTGGTTGAGCACAGATACGCAGTATTTT. Amino acid sequence: CASSFVRPASGSPWLSTDTQYF.

This clonotype was counted between two and nine times. The rearrangement uses TRBV28 and TRBJ2-7; possibly TRBD1 for D (5 bases). Looked up from germline, CDR1 is MDHEN and CDR2 is SYDVKM. The CDR3 spans 14 residues. Trimming removed 5 bases from V and 6 bases from J, with 17 bases in between. This CDR3 reads CASSAPRVPSEQYF. The CDR3 DNA follows: TGTGCCAGCAGTGCCCCCAGGGTTCCCTCCGAGCAGTACTTC. Together with reference TRBV28 and TRBJ2-7, the CDR3 gives the full variable domain: DVKVTQSSRYLVKRTGEKVFLECVQDMDHENMFWYRQDPGLGLRLIYFSYDVKMKEKGDIPEGYSVSREKKERFSLILESASTNQTSMYLCASSAPRVPSEQYFGPGTRLTVT.

Notes on this clonotype: One end of the junction is discordant with germline, which a read error may explain. The genes are TRBV20-1 and TRBJ2-1; TRBD2 agrees at 8 bases. This CDR3 spans 16 amino acids. Per germline, CDR1 DFQATT and CDR2 SNEGSKA (reference sequence). CDR3 region: CCARDLDGGAYNEQFF. CDR3 nucleotide sequence: TGCTGTGCTAGAGATCTCGACGGGGGGGCCTACAATGAGCAGTTCTTC.

V and J are TRBV7-3 and TRBJ2-5; maybe TRBD2 (6 bases). From germline, CDR1 is SGHTA and CDR2 FQGTGA. The CDR3 has 13 residues. Trimming removed 4 bases at V and 2 bases at J, with 8 bases between. CDR3 bases: TGTGCCAGCAGCTCCGGGAGACAAGAGACCCAGTACTTC. Residues: CASSSGRQETQYF.

This clonotype was detected only a few times. The gene calls are TRBV7-2 and TRBJ1-3; D gene ambiguous. Trimming removed 1 base from V and 1 base from J, with 5 bases in between. Germline assignment: CDR1 SGHTA and CDR2 FQGNSA. CDR3 length equals 14 residues. CDR3 sequence reads: CASSLGVSGNTIYF. The CDR3 bases are TGTGCCAGCAGCTTAGGGGTGTCTGGAAACACCATATATTTT.

This clonotype was detected ten times or more. The chain joins TRBV2 to TRBJ2-1, with 8 bases identical to TRBD2. The germline CDR1 and CDR2 sequences are SNHLY and FYNNEI. This CDR3 has 19 residues. The CDR3 protein is CTFSFGPVGGRIPYNEQFF. CDR3 nucleotide sequence: TGTACCTTCAGTTTCGGGCCTGTCGGCGGGAGGATACCCTACAATGAGCAGTTCTTC.

There are a few counts of this clonotype. The chain carries TRBV12-3 or TRBV12-4 and TRBJ1-6; tentative D call: TRBD1 (5 bases). CDR3 length: 11 residues. V dropped 6 bases and J dropped 10 bases, with 7 bases sitting between them. The DNA of the CDR3 is TGTGCCAGCAGCCGGGGGTCACCCCTCCACTTT. Its translation is CASSRGSPLHF.

The V gene is TRBV6-5, the J gene TRBJ2-3; D remains ambiguous. The CDR3 is made up of 12 amino acids. From germline, CDR1 is MNHEY and CDR2 SVGAGI. Trimming took 8 bases from V and 6 from J, leaving 12 bases between them. The CDR3 region has the DNA TGTGCCAGCGGCCCTAACTCGGATACGCAGTATTTT. Protein product: CASGPNSDTQYF.

This clonotype has at least ten counts. The rearrangement joins TRBV27 to TRBJ2-3; TRBD1 aligns across 8 bases. With 2 bases clipped from V and 1 base from J, the junction kept 2 bases outside the gene matches. Germline V CDR1 and CDR2: MNHEY, SMNVEV (reference sequence). This CDR3 comprises 15 residues. In DNA form, the CDR3 reads TGTGCCAGCAGTTTAACGGACAGGGGCACAGATACGCAGTATTTT. Translating it yields CASSLTDRGTDTQYF.